These 24 T cell receptor beta chains were sequenced from one sample in a study of blood T cell repertoires in COVID-19. TCRdb's table, derived via immunoSEQ multiplex PCR, lists solely in-frame clones and lacks some. The table shows 290,000 or so clones, with 80% to 85% occurring only once. The sequencing sample was made of PBMCs or T cells enriched from blood (not recorded which). These TCRs come from a man aged 40-49 years who had been exposed to COVID-19.

This chain links TRBV19 with TRBJ2-7, with D perhaps matching TRBD2 (6 bases). The CDR3 covers 16 residues. Looked up from germline, CDR1 is LNHDA and CDR2 is SQIVND (reference sequence). V was shortened by 5 bases and J by 4 bases, with 21 bases between the two germline ends. This CDR3 is CASSSRGMVFRYEQYF. The DNA of the CDR3 is TGTGCCAGTAGTTCGCGCGGGATGGTTTTTCGGTACGAGCAGTACTTC.

The chain couples TRBV28 to TRBJ1-2, with D possibly being TRBD1 (5 bases). The V end lost 8 bases, the J end lost 5 bases, and 12 bases lay between the germline ends. Germline CDR1 and CDR2: MDHEN and SYDVKM. The CDR3 is 12 residues long. In DNA, the CDR3 is TGTGCCAGCCACGGGACTCCTTATGGCTACACCTTC. Residues: CASHGTPYGYTF.

V is TRBV18 and J is TRBJ1-3; D is uncertain. Germline assignment: CDR1 KGHSH and CDR2 LQKENI. Trimming removed 3 bases from V and 2 bases from J, with 5 bases in between. The CDR3 runs to 13 residues. The CDR3 region is CASSPRAGNTIYF. CDR3 nucleotides: TGTGCCAGCTCACCCCGGGCTGGAAACACCATATATTTT.

In DNA form, the CDR3 reads TGTGCCAGCAGGGGAGACAGGGGCTATGGAGACATTCAGTACTTC. Translating it yields CASRGDRGYGDIQYF. V usage is TRBV2 and J usage is TRBJ2-4; 8 bases match TRBD1. Germline CDR1 is SNHLY and CDR2 is FYNNEI. The CDR3 consists of 15 residues. V dropped 6 bases and J dropped 8; count of bases not matched to a gene: 12.

This clone was seen a handful of times. The J gene is TRBJ2-5, the V gene TRBV6-5, with D maybe TRBD2 (6 bases). Trimming cost V 6 bases and J 5 bases, with 13 bases left between them. The germline V gene encodes CDR1 MNHEY and CDR2 SVGAGI. This CDR3 spans 13 amino acids. CDR3 in DNA: TGTGCCAGCAGACGGGACCGGGGGGAGACCCAGTACTTC. It translates to CASRRDRGETQYF.

Only one count was recorded for this clone. CDR3 DNA sequence: TGTGCCTGGAGTAGCGGGGATTACAATGAGCAGTTCTTC. This sequence encodes CAWSSGDYNEQFF. The J gene is TRBJ2-1, the V gene TRBV30, with 7 bases identical to TRBD2. The trim removed 2 bases at V and 4 bases at J, leaving 2 bases unmatched. In germline, CDR1 is GTSNPN, CDR2 SVGIG (reference sequence). The CDR3 sequence is 13 residues long. Full variable domain (remainder filled in from reference TRBV30 and TRBJ2-1): SQTIHQWPATLVQPVGSPLSLECTVEGTSNPNLYWYRQAAGRGLQLLFYSVGIGQISSEVPQNLSASRPQDRQFILSSKKLLLSDSGFYLCAWSSGDYNEQFFGPGTRLTVL.

The gene calls are TRBV6-2 or TRBV6-3 and TRBJ2-4, with D possibly matching TRBD2 (5 bases). CDR1 and CDR2 from the germline V gene are MNHEY and SVGEGT. V lost 0 bases to trimming and J lost 15 bases, with 9 bases between them. The CDR3 spans 11 residues. CDR3 sequence: CASSYSSVLYF. CDR3 DNA: TGTGCCAGCAGTTACTCTAGCGTACTGTACTTC.

This clone was picked up one time. The V gene is TRBV18, the J gene TRBJ1-1, with no clear D. The CDR3 totals 14 residues. Germline CDR1 is KGHSH and CDR2 is LQKENI. V was pared by 2 bases and J by 0 bases, with 7 bases between. The CDR3 loop is CASSPSPLNTEAFF. The CDR3 region has the DNA TGTGCCAGCTCACCAAGCCCCCTGAACACTGAAGCTTTCTTT.

CDR3 sequence: CATQPGTDSGNTIYF. The CDR3, as DNA: TGTGCCACTCAGCCCGGGACTGACTCTGGAAACACCATATATTTT. V and J are TRBV10-3 and TRBJ1-3, with TRBD1 as a possible D gene (5 bases). V shed 10 bases and J shed 0 bases, with 16 bases lying between them. In germline, CDR1 is ENHRY, CDR2 SYGVKD. This CDR3 has 15 amino acids.

V and J are TRBV12-5 and TRBJ1-3, with a weak D call TRBD1 (6 bases). Trimming left V 6 bases short and J 3 bases short, with 15 bases between. This CDR3 is 15 amino acids long. Germline loops: CDR1 LGHNT, CDR2 FRNRAP. The CDR3 sequence is CASGPRTADGNTIYF. DNA of the CDR3: TGTGCTAGTGGCCCTCGGACAGCCGATGGAAACACCATATATTTT.

V is TRBV5-1 and J is TRBJ2-3; D perhaps matches TRBD1 (5 bases). Germline-derived CDR1 and CDR2 are SGHRS and YFSETQ. V lost 6 bases to trimming and J lost 2 bases, with 13 bases between them. CDR3 length: 14 amino acids. The CDR3 protein is CASTSGFSTDTQYF. The CDR3 DNA sequence: TGCGCCAGCACCTCAGGGTTCTCCACAGATACGCAGTATTTT.

V is TRBV30 and J is TRBJ2-2; tentatively, D is TRBD1 (6 bases). The CDR3 spans 14 residues. Germline V lookup: CDR1 GTSNPN, CDR2 SVGIG (reference sequence). V dropped 2 bases and J dropped 4 bases, with 11 bases sitting between them. The CDR3 nucleotides are TGTGCCTGGAGTAGGGACATAAGCACCGGGGAGCTGTTTTTT. Amino acid sequence: CAWSRDISTGELFF.

The J gene is TRBJ1-1, the V gene TRBV21-1. TRBV21-1 is a listed pseudogene. The CDR3 covers 19 residues. The CDR3 loop is CASSKLTGERGGIDTEAFF. The CDR3 DNA sequence: TGTGCCAGCAGCAAACTAACGGGAGAAAGGGGGGGGATAGACACTGAAGCTTTCTTT.

This clone was seen just once. The rearrangement links TRBV27 to TRBJ1-1; D call uncertain. V gave up 8 bases and J gave up 6 bases, with 19 bases separating them. This CDR3 is 14 amino acids long. Germline assignment: CDR1 MNHEY and CDR2 SMNVEV (reference sequence). CDR3 amino acids: CASAEFGGSPEAFF. The CDR3, as DNA: TGTGCCAGCGCTGAATTCGGAGGGAGCCCTGAAGCTTTCTTT.

The chain joins TRBV5-1 to TRBJ2-7; weak D call: TRBD2 (5 bases). Germline loops: CDR1 SGHRS, CDR2 YFSETQ. The CDR3 has 17 amino acids. Trimming pared 4 bases from V and 4 bases from J, leaving 24 bases between. The CDR3 region is CASSLGHGAGSPYEQYF. For the CDR3, the DNA is TGCGCCAGCAGCCTAGGTCATGGTGCGGGTTCCCCTTACGAGCAGTACTTC. The full variable domain, with the rest looked up from reference TRBV5-1 and TRBJ2-7, is KAGVTQTPRYLIKTRGQQVTLSCSPISGHRSVSWYQQTPGQGLQFLFEYFSETQRNKGNFPGRFSGRQFSNSRSEMNVSTLELGDSALYLCASSLGHGAGSPYEQYFGPGTRLTVT.

The J gene is TRBJ2-5, the V gene TRBV5-4, with TRBD2 identical over 9 bases. Trimming at V came to 0 bases and at J to 1 base, leaving 10 bases not matched to a gene. This CDR3 spans 18 amino acids. Per germline, CDR1 SGHNT and CDR2 YYREEE (reference sequence). DNA of the CDR3: TGTGCCAGCAGCTTGGGGGGGATATCTAGCGGGGTCCAAGAGACCCAGTACTTC. Protein: CASSLGGISSGVQETQYF.

This rearrangement joins TRBV29-1 to TRBJ2-3; TRBD1 might be the D (6 bases). Trimming stripped 2 bases from V and 4 bases from J, with 7 bases between. This CDR3 spans 12 amino acids. CDR1 SQVTM and CDR2 ANQGSEA come from the germline V gene. The CDR3 is CSVEKGADTQYF. The CDR3 DNA reads as TGCAGCGTTGAAAAGGGGGCAGATACGCAGTATTTT.

The V gene is TRBV15, the J gene TRBJ1-1; no firm D call. The CDR3 is 15 amino acids. V gave up 0 bases and J gave up 1 base, with 9 bases separating them. CDR1 is LNHNV, CDR2 YYDKDF, per germline (reference sequence). The CDR3 coding sequence is TGTGCCACCAGCAGAGACCGTTTACAGAACACTGAAGCTTTCTTT. Amino acid sequence: CATSRDRLQNTEAFF.

The chain links TRBV4-2 to TRBJ1-1; no reliable D call. V lost 1 base, J lost 1 base, and 7 bases lay in between. The CDR3 runs 14 residues. CDR1 and CDR2 (germline): LGHNA, YNFKEQ. The CDR3 sequence: CASSQVSSNTEAFF. In DNA, the CDR3 is TGTGCCAGCAGCCAAGTGAGTTCGAACACTGAAGCTTTCTTT.

The V call is TRBV19, the J call TRBJ1-5; no reliable D call. Looked up from germline, CDR1 is LNHDA and CDR2 is SQIVND (reference sequence). V was pared by 5 bases and J by 1 base, with 15 bases between. CDR3 length equals 16 residues. The CDR3, as DNA: TGTGCCAGTAGTTATATATCTCGGGGAAGCAATCAGCCCCAGCATTTT. It codes for CASSYISRGSNQPQHF.

This CDR3 is CASSPGRLRKLFF. The CDR3 nucleotides read TGTGCCAGCAGCCCGGGTAGACTCCGGAAGCTGTTTTTT. This rearrangement joins TRBV7-9 to TRBJ2-2; no clear D gene. Trimming left V 5 bases short and J 12 bases short, with 16 bases between. CDR3 length equals 13 residues. Germline-derived CDR1 and CDR2 are SEHNR and FQNEAQ (reference sequence).

The chain links TRBV4-1 to TRBJ2-1, with D possibly being TRBD2 (5 bases). CDR1 is MGHRA, CDR2 YSYEKL, per germline. The CDR3 totals 14 residues. Trimming removed 0 bases at V and 8 bases at J, with 11 bases between. The CDR3 coding sequence is TGCGCCAGCAGCCAAGATAGAGTAGCGCATGAGCAGTTCTTC. Translation: CASSQDRVAHEQFF.

V and J are TRBV18 and TRBJ1-2, with D perhaps matching TRBD1 (6 bases). Trimming stripped 2 bases from V and 2 bases from J, with 9 bases between. This CDR3 is 14 amino acids long. CDR1 KGHSH and CDR2 LQKENI come from the germline V gene. The CDR3 DNA reads TGTGCCAGCTCACCAGGGGGCCGAAACTATGGCTACACCTTC. Encoded protein: CASSPGGRNYGYTF. The whole variable domain, filled in from reference TRBV18 and TRBJ1-2, reads NAGVMQNPRHLVRRRGQEARLRCSPMKGHSHVYWYRQLPEEGLKFMVYLQKENIIDESGMPKERFSAEFPKEGPSILRIQQVVRGDSAAYFCASSPGGRNYGYTFGSGTRLTVV.

This chain uses TRBV5-1 with TRBJ2-1; 11 positions agree with TRBD2. This CDR3 spans 15 amino acids. The germline V gene has CDR1 SGHRS and CDR2 YFSETQ. Unmatched junction bases numbered 3, after V lost 1 base and J lost 6 bases. CDR3 protein: CASSLYTSGSNEQFF. The CDR3 DNA reads as TGCGCCAGCAGCTTGTATACTAGCGGGAGCAATGAGCAGTTCTTC.